A selection of T cell receptor beta chains follows, all from one sample in a study of Tregs in tolerant kidney transplant recipients. Sequencing used immunoSEQ multiplex PCR; TCRdb keeps in-frame clones, though not all of them. The data contain some 71,000 clones, roughly nine tenths of them singletons. The sequencing here drew on CD4+ T cells from blood, taken before the transplant. The receptors derive from a human donor who received a combined kidney and bone marrow transplant. Each CDR3 is given with its conserved first and last residue. Fields, in order: CDR3 protein, CDR3 DNA, clone size, D gene, V gene, J gene. D genes are given only for firm matches. The listing skips clone size in some rows; elsewhere it reads once, few, many or a size class.

cdr3_aa: CASSQTPRQGAGNQPQHF
cdr3_nt: TGTGCCAGCAGCCAAACCCCCCGACAGGGGGCTGGCAATCAGCCCCAGCATTTT
clone_size: NA
d_call: TRBD1
v_call: TRBV16
j_call: TRBJ1-5

cdr3_aa: CASSSPSVNSYEQYF
cdr3_nt: TGTGCCAGCAGTAGCCCCAGCGTTAACTCCTACGAGCAGTACTTC
clone_size: NA
d_call: NA
v_call: TRBV28
j_call: TRBJ2-7

cdr3_aa: CASRRLAAEQFF
cdr3_nt: TGTGCCAGCAGGCGACTAGCCGCTGAGCAGTTCTTC
clone_size: NA
d_call: TRBD2
v_call: TRBV7-2
j_call: TRBJ2-1

cdr3_aa: CASSKGLADLNEQFF
cdr3_nt: TGCGCCAGCAGCAAGGGACTAGCGGACCTTAATGAGCAGTTCTTC
clone_size: NA
d_call: TRBD2
v_call: TRBV5-1
j_call: TRBJ2-1

cdr3_aa: CAWAQGTAGQPQHF
cdr3_nt: TGTGCCTGGGCACAGGGGACAGCGGGTCAGCCCCAGCATTTT
clone_size: NA
d_call: TRBD1
v_call: TRBV30
j_call: TRBJ1-5

cdr3_aa: CANDHPEAEQYF
cdr3_nt: TGTGCCAACGACCACCCGGAGGCCGAGCAGTACTTC
clone_size: NA
d_call: NA
v_call: TRBV27
j_call: TRBJ2-7

cdr3_aa: CASSFETGASKNIQYF
cdr3_nt: TGTGCCAGCAGCTTTGAGACAGGGGCGTCCAAAAACATTCAGTACTTC
clone_size: NA
d_call: TRBD1
v_call: TRBV11-2
j_call: TRBJ2-4

cdr3_aa: CAWSLGVQPQHF
cdr3_nt: TGTGCCTGGAGCCTAGGGGTTCAGCCCCAGCATTTT
clone_size: NA
d_call: NA
v_call: TRBV30
j_call: TRBJ1-5

cdr3_aa: CASSGGQVGFPHGYTF
cdr3_nt: TGCGCCAGCAGCGGCGGACAGGTCGGATTTCCCCATGGCTACACCTTC
clone_size: NA
d_call: TRBD1
v_call: TRBV5-1
j_call: TRBJ1-2

cdr3_aa: CASRILAGAEQYF
cdr3_nt: TGTGCCAGCAGAATCTTAGCGGGAGCCGAGCAGTACTTC
clone_size: once
d_call: TRBD2
v_call: TRBV28
j_call: TRBJ2-7

cdr3_aa: CAWSGRGLFF
cdr3_nt: TGTGCCTGGAGCGGACGGGGATTGTTTTTT
clone_size: few
d_call: NA
v_call: TRBV30
j_call: TRBJ2-2

cdr3_aa: CASSWAGRANDGYTF
cdr3_nt: TGTGCCAGCAGTTGGGCTGGCAGGGCTAACGATGGCTACACCTTC
clone_size: NA
d_call: NA
v_call: TRBV2
j_call: TRBJ1-2

cdr3_aa: CASRISDNEQFF
cdr3_nt: TGTGCCAGCAGGATTAGCGACAATGAGCAGTTCTTC
clone_size: NA
d_call: NA
v_call: TRBV6-5
j_call: TRBJ2-1

cdr3_aa: CASSVATGQGAYNEQFF
cdr3_nt: TGTGCCAGCAGCGTAGCTACGGGACAGGGGGCCTACAATGAGCAGTTCTTC
clone_size: once
d_call: TRBD1
v_call: TRBV9
j_call: TRBJ2-1

cdr3_aa: CASRPNPGGLEETQYF
cdr3_nt: TGCGCCAGCAGACCGAATCCGGGGGGATTAGAAGAGACCCAGTACTTC
clone_size: NA
d_call: TRBD2
v_call: TRBV5-1
j_call: TRBJ2-5

cdr3_aa: CASRTANEKLFF
cdr3_nt: TGTGCCAGCAGGACAGCTAATGAAAAACTGTTTTTT
clone_size: NA
d_call: NA
v_call: TRBV6-5
j_call: TRBJ1-4

cdr3_aa: CASSTSLFSSYNEQFF
cdr3_nt: TGTGCCAGTAGTACTAGTTTGTTTAGCTCCTACAATGAGCAGTTCTTC
clone_size: NA
d_call: NA
v_call: TRBV19
j_call: TRBJ2-1

cdr3_aa: CASSYRRGVYEQYF
cdr3_nt: TGTGCCAGCAGTTACAGACGGGGAGTCTACGAGCAGTACTTC
clone_size: once
d_call: NA
v_call: TRBV6-5
j_call: TRBJ2-7

cdr3_aa: CASSLTSAMNTEAFF
cdr3_nt: TGTGCCAGCAGCTTAACCAGCGCCATGAACACTGAAGCTTTCTTT
clone_size: NA
d_call: NA
v_call: TRBV11-1
j_call: TRBJ1-1

cdr3_aa: CASTGKGTVEAFF
cdr3_nt: TGTGCCAGCACCGGTAAAGGGACAGTTGAAGCTTTCTTT
clone_size: NA
d_call: TRBD1
v_call: TRBV5-5
j_call: TRBJ1-1

cdr3_aa: CASSFWTPQGGNIQYF
cdr3_nt: TGTGCCAGCAGCTTCTGGACCCCTCAGGGTGGAAACATTCAGTACTTC
clone_size: few
d_call: NA
v_call: TRBV7-3
j_call: TRBJ2-4

cdr3_aa: CASSLEGGSAGDPRQTQYF
cdr3_nt: TGTGCCAGCAGCTTAGAGGGGGGTAGCGCGGGAGACCCCCGGCAGACCCAGTACTTC
clone_size: NA
d_call: NA
v_call: TRBV7-8
j_call: TRBJ2-5

cdr3_aa: CASSLSGQGVQYF
cdr3_nt: TGTGCCAGCAGTTTATCGGGACAGGGCGTTCAGTACTTC
clone_size: once
d_call: TRBD1
v_call: TRBV27
j_call: TRBJ2-4

cdr3_aa: CASSSGGLAGGYEQYF
cdr3_nt: TGTGCCAGCAGTTCGGGGGGACTAGCGGGAGGATACGAGCAGTACTTC
clone_size: NA
d_call: TRBD2
v_call: TRBV27
j_call: TRBJ2-7

cdr3_aa: CASSLVRVRGSSDEQYF
cdr3_nt: TGTGCCAGCAGCTTGGTCCGGGTGAGGGGGAGTAGCGACGAGCAGTACTTC
clone_size: NA
d_call: NA
v_call: TRBV5-8
j_call: TRBJ2-7

cdr3_aa: CASSQDSTEGTQYF
cdr3_nt: TGCGCCAGCAGCCAAGATTCCACGGAGGGGACCCAGTACTTC
clone_size: NA
d_call: NA
v_call: TRBV4-3
j_call: TRBJ2-5

cdr3_aa: CASSPTMGESNEQYF
cdr3_nt: TGTGCCAGCTCCCCGACGATGGGAGAGAGCAACGAGCAGTACTTC
clone_size: NA
d_call: NA
v_call: TRBV18
j_call: TRBJ2-7

cdr3_aa: CASSLTGGTEAFF
cdr3_nt: TGTGCCAGCAGCCTGACAGGGGGAACTGAAGCTTTCTTT
clone_size: NA
d_call: TRBD1
v_call: TRBV7-3
j_call: TRBJ1-1

cdr3_aa: CASSTLAGAPYEQYF
cdr3_nt: TGTGCCAGTAGCACCCTAGCGGGAGCCCCCTACGAGCAGTACTTC
clone_size: NA
d_call: TRBD2
v_call: TRBV19
j_call: TRBJ2-7

cdr3_aa: CASSPQGGRAHNEQFF
cdr3_nt: TGTGCCAGCAGTCCCCAGGGCGGGAGGGCCCATAATGAGCAGTTCTTC
clone_size: NA
d_call: TRBD2
v_call: TRBV28
j_call: TRBJ2-1

cdr3_aa: CASSQAATGAAGELFF
cdr3_nt: TGCGCCAGCAGCCAAGCCGCTACAGGGGCTGCCGGGGAGCTGTTTTTT
clone_size: NA
d_call: TRBD1
v_call: TRBV4-1
j_call: TRBJ2-2